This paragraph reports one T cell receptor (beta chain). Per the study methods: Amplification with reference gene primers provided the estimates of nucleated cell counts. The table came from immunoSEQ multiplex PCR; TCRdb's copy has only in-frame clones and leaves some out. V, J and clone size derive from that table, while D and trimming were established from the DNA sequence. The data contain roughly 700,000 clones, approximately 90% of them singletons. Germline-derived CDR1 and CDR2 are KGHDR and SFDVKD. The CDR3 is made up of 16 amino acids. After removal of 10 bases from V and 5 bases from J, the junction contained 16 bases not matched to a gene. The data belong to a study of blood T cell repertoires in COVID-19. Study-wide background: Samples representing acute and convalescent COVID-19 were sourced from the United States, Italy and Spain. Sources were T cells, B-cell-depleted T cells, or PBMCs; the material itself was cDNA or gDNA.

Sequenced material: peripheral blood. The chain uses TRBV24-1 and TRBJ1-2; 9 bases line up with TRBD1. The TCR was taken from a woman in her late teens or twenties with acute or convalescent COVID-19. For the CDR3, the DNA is TGTGCCACTAGGGACAGGGTCTTTCCCACCCTATATGGCTACACCTTC. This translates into CATRDRVFPTLYGYTF.